The 27 T cell receptor beta chains presented below share a single source sample, sequenced in a study of human T cells and chemical hapten exposure. The time point was: patch test 1, 2 weeks after DPC sensitization. Noted treatment: therapeutic diphenylcyclopropenone sensitization with weekly scalp DPC. TCRdb fed the RACE reads into MiXCR, producing one record per CDR3 protein. The sample yields about 360,000 distinct CDR3 sequences, about 4.4% seen once. The material sequenced was whole blood, taken in connection with sensitization to the hapten diphenylcyclopropenone (DPC). The receptors come from a woman aged 50 to 60 with alopecia areata. Some clones in this sample may be carry-over from other donors' samples.

This clonotype appeared many times. This chain joins TRBV12-5 and TRBJ1-4; no definite D call. CDR3 length: 11 amino acids. Germline CDR1 and CDR2: LGHNT and FRNRAP. V lost 7 bases to trimming and J lost 14 bases, with 14 bases between them. The CDR3 loop reads CASAQTSTLFF. CDR3 in DNA: TGTGCTAGTGCCCAGACTTCTACGCTGTTTTTT.

This clonotype showed up many times. The rearrangement links TRBV6-1 to TRBJ1-1, with D uncertain. V lost 4 bases, J lost 5 bases, and 14 bases lay in between. The CDR3 extends over 14 amino acids. Germline CDR1 MNHNS, CDR2 SASEGT. The CDR3 DNA sequence: TGTGCCAGCAGTGCCCACATCGAGGTTACTGAAGCTTTCTTT. Protein product: CASSAHIEVTEAFF.

There are many counts of this clonotype. The V and J genes are TRBV24-1 and TRBJ1-5; D remains ambiguous. This CDR3 is built from 14 residues. The V end was cut by 10 bases, the J end by 3 bases, with 15 bases between. Germline lookup yields CDR1 KGHDR and CDR2 SFDVKD. The CDR3 region has the DNA TGTGCCACATCTGGCGAGTACCTCAATCAGCCCCAGCATTTT. Its translation is CATSGEYLNQPQHF.

At least ten counts were recorded for this clonotype. The chain joins TRBV9 to TRBJ1-6, with D hard to call. V lost 2 bases to trimming and J lost 0 bases, with 9 bases between them. This CDR3 spans 16 amino acids. The germline CDR1 and CDR2 sequences are SGDLS and YYNGEE. CDR3 sequence: CASSVTGDSYNSPLHF. In DNA form, the CDR3 reads TGTGCCAGCAGCGTTACGGGAGACTCCTATAATTCACCCCTCCACTTT.

CDR3 sequence: CASSSPGLRSASNEQFF. The DNA of the CDR3 is TGCGCCAGCAGCTCACCGGGACTAAGATCCGCATCCAATGAGCAGTTCTTC. The gene calls are TRBV5-1 and TRBJ2-1, with 7 bases fitting TRBD2. The germline V gene has CDR1 SGHRS and CDR2 YFSETQ. The CDR3 is 17 residues long. V gave up 3 bases and J gave up 6 bases; unmatched junction bases: 15.

This clonotype has at least ten counts. The J gene is TRBJ2-2, the V gene TRBV27; D could derive from TRBD1 or TRBD2 (6 bases each). Germline V gene lookup returns CDR1 MNHEY and CDR2 SMNVEV (reference sequence). Trimming cost V 3 bases and J 5 bases, with 16 bases left between them. CDR3 size: 16 residues. The DNA for the CDR3 is TGTGCCAGCAGTTTTTGGGGGGCTAAGGAGACCGGGGAGCTGTTTTTT. Translating it yields CASSFWGAKETGELFF.

In the case of this clonotype: It may be a read error: a sequence one base away is much more abundant. The chain recombines TRBV7-3 with TRBJ1-6, with D perhaps TRBD1 (5 bases). The germline CDR1 and CDR2 sequences are SGHTA and FQGTGA. The length of the CDR3 is 17 residues. The V and J ends lost 3 bases and 7 bases respectively, with 19 bases between them. The CDR3 protein is CASSFDKGRAENSPLHF. The CDR3 nucleotides are TGTGCCAGCAGCTTTGACAAGGGGCGCGCTGAAAATTCACCCCTCCACTTT.

This clonotype was seen many times. The chain employs TRBV3-1 and TRBJ2-5; D gene unclear. The CDR3 is 14 amino acids. The germline gives CDR1 LGHDT, CDR2 YNNKEL (reference sequence). The V end was cut by 3 bases, the J end by 3 bases, with 11 bases between. The CDR3 sequence is CASSHDIEEETQYF. The CDR3 region has the DNA TGTGCCAGCAGCCACGACATAGAGGAAGAGACCCAGTACTTC.

There are many counts of this clonotype. This sequence joins TRBV18 and TRBJ2-5, with D uncertain. This CDR3 comprises 14 residues. V was cut by 3 bases and J by 4 bases, with 12 bases left in between. The germline V gene has CDR1 KGHSH and CDR2 LQKENI. The CDR3 protein is CASSPPYTAETQYF. The CDR3 region has the DNA TGTGCCAGCTCACCGCCTTACACCGCAGAGACCCAGTACTTC.

This clonotype showed up many times. This chain links TRBV29-1 with TRBJ2-7, with a weak D call TRBD1 (5 bases). Germline-derived CDR1 and CDR2 are SQVTM and ANQGSEA. Trimming shortened V by 1 base and J by 2 bases, and 15 bases separated the two germline ends. This CDR3 is built from 15 residues. The CDR3 nucleotides are TGCAGCGTTGAAGGGGGCCGTAGGGGTGCCTACGAGCAGTACTTC. It yields the protein CSVEGGRRGAYEQYF.

The J gene is TRBJ2-3, the V gene TRBV6-2 or TRBV6-3, with unresolved D. Germline V CDR1 and CDR2: MNHEY, SVGEGT. The CDR3 totals 15 residues. The germline V and J ends were trimmed by 6 bases and 5 bases, with 18 bases remaining between them. This CDR3 reads CASSHRQGTQDTQYF. DNA of the CDR3: TGTGCCAGCAGCCACAGACAAGGCACCCAAGATACGCAGTATTTT.

This clonotype came up a few times. The V gene is TRBV18, the J gene TRBJ2-1; 13 nucleotides match TRBD2. Looked up from germline, CDR1 is KGHSH and CDR2 is LQKENI. The CDR3 contains 16 residues. The V gene end was trimmed by 3 bases and the J gene end by 7 bases; junction bases not matched to a gene: 6. CDR3 sequence: CASSPSGLAGVNEQFF. CDR3 nucleotides: TGTGCCAGCTCACCCAGTGGACTAGCGGGAGTAAATGAGCAGTTCTTC.

This clonotype was recorded many times. The chain carries TRBV12-3 or TRBV12-4 and TRBJ1-5; D possibly corresponds to TRBD1 (6 bases). CDR3 length: 13 residues. V gave up 5 bases and J gave up 7 bases, with 12 bases separating them. This CDR3 is CASSRTEEQPQHF. DNA of the CDR3: TGTGCCAGCAGTCGGACAGAGGAACAGCCCCAGCATTTT.

In its sample, this clonotype was seen many times. The gene calls are TRBV29-1 and TRBJ2-5, with a tentative D call TRBD2 (5 bases). Trimming pared 7 bases from V and 1 base from J, leaving 10 bases between. Germline values: CDR1 SQVTM, CDR2 ANQGSEA. This CDR3 is built from 12 residues. CDR3 sequence: CSGIRGQETQYF. The CDR3 DNA reads as TGCAGCGGCATACGGGGCCAAGAGACCCAGTACTTC.

This clonotype has at least ten counts. The chain has TRBV29-1 and TRBJ2-7, with D perhaps being TRBD1 or TRBD2 (6 bases each). Germline lookup yields CDR1 SQVTM and CDR2 ANQGSEA. The CDR3 has 15 amino acids. Trimming left V 1 base short and J 2 bases short, with 15 bases between. For the CDR3, the DNA is TGCAGCGTTGAAGGGGCCGACAGGACTACCTACGAGCAGTACTTC. Its translation is CSVEGADRTTYEQYF.

This clonotype was seen ten or more times. This chain joins TRBV7-8 and TRBJ1-2; no clear D gene. Germline V gives CDR1 SGHVS, CDR2 FQNEAQ. The CDR3 contains 14 residues. Trimming pared 5 bases from V and 0 bases from J, leaving 10 bases between. The CDR3 DNA sequence: TGTGCCAGCAGCCCCAAAGAGACTAACTATGGCTACACCTTC. It specifies CASSPKETNYGYTF.

At least ten counts were recorded for this clonotype. V and J are TRBV5-1 and TRBJ2-7; 8 bases match TRBD1. Germline CDR1 reads SGHRS; CDR2 reads YFSETQ. V dropped 4 bases and J dropped 5; count of bases not matched to a gene: 8. CDR3 length equals 14 residues. Written as DNA, the CDR3 is TGCGCCAGCAGCGGAGGACAGGGTCCCGACGAGCAGTACTTC. It translates to CASSGGQGPDEQYF.

This clonotype was counted many times. The rearrangement joins TRBV28 to TRBJ1-1; 7 bases are shared with TRBD1. Germline V gene sequence: CDR1 MDHEN, CDR2 SYDVKM. This CDR3 is built from 14 residues. J was trimmed by 6 bases and V by 5 bases; bases with no gene match: 9. The CDR3 spells CASSTPTGRAEAFF. CDR3 DNA sequence: TGTGCCAGCAGTACCCCGACAGGGAGGGCTGAAGCTTTCTTT.

This clonotype was seen a few times. This chain connects TRBV20-1 to TRBJ2-3; 9 positions match TRBD2. The ends lost 6 bases at V and 5 bases at J; junction bases unmatched: 12. The germline V gene encodes CDR1 DFQATT and CDR2 SNEGSKA (reference sequence). There are 15 residues in the CDR3. The DNA of the CDR3 is TGCAGTGCACCGAGACGGAGCGGGGGGAAAGATACGCAGTATTTT. Its protein product is CSAPRRSGGKDTQYF.

This clonotype has more than one count but fewer than ten. The CDR3 sequence is CSASLTGAGTQPQHF. The CDR3 DNA follows: TGCAGTGCCAGCCTCACGGGGGCAGGGACTCAGCCCCAGCATTTT. The genes are TRBV20-1 and TRBJ1-5; a weak D match, TRBD1 (6 bases). Germline V gene lookup returns CDR1 DFQATT and CDR2 SNEGSKA (reference sequence). V lost 6 bases and J 6 bases, leaving 21 bases between the germline ends. This CDR3 has 15 residues.

This clonotype was counted many times. The chain combines TRBV12-5 with TRBJ1-1; the D is unclear. The germline gives CDR1 LGHNT, CDR2 FRNRAP. This CDR3 has 14 amino acids. The V and J ends lost 6 bases and 0 bases respectively, with 11 bases between them. The CDR3 spells CASGMDGLNTEAFF. The CDR3 DNA reads as TGTGCTAGTGGCATGGACGGGTTGAACACTGAAGCTTTCTTT.

The table lists this clonotype with a few counts. The chain is built from TRBV6-5 and TRBJ2-1; D not resolved. The CDR3 is 12 residues long. CDR1 and CDR2 (germline): MNHEY, SVGAGI. V was clipped by 4 bases and J by 7 bases, with 8 bases between them. The CDR3, as DNA: TGTGCCAGCAGTTCACCTGAAAATGAGCAGTTCTTC. As protein: CASSSPENEQFF.

The table lists this clonotype with a few counts. V and J are TRBV29-1 and TRBJ1-2; D is uncertain. Germline CDR1 is SQVTM and CDR2 is ANQGSEA. This CDR3 has 11 amino acids. V gave up 0 bases and J gave up 6 bases, with 5 bases separating them. Here the CDR3 reads CSVEERHGYTF. The CDR3 DNA reads TGCAGCGTTGAAGAGCGGCATGGCTACACCTTC.

This clonotype came up many times. V is TRBV3-1 and J is TRBJ2-1, with 8 positions matching TRBD2. Germline CDR1 LGHDT, CDR2 YNNKEL (reference sequence). CDR3 length: 16 residues. The J segment lost 4 bases and the V segment lost 3 bases, leaving 8 bases of the junction unmatched. The CDR3 DNA reads as TGTGCCAGCAGCCAGCGGGGCGGGGGGCCTTACAATGAGCAGTTCTTC. Translated, it gives CASSQRGGGPYNEQFF.

This clonotype has a handful of counts. CDR3 sequence reads: CASSPGTGSDTQYF. The CDR3 DNA is TGTGCCAGCTCCCCCGGGACAGGGTCAGATACGCAGTATTTT. The gene calls are TRBV18 and TRBJ2-3; TRBD1 agrees at 9 bases. CDR1 and CDR2 (germline): KGHSH, LQKENI. Trimming removed 6 bases from V and 4 bases from J; junction bases left unmatched: 5. The CDR3 length is 14 residues. The complete variable domain, with remaining parts taken from reference TRBV18 and TRBJ2-3, reads NAGVMQNPRHLVRRRGQEARLRCSPMKGHSHVYWYRQLPEEGLKFMVYLQKENIIDESGMPKERFSAEFPKEGPSILRIQQVVRGDSAAYFCASSPGTGSDTQYFGPGTRLTVL.

This clonotype was observed at least ten times. The chain couples TRBV4-3 to TRBJ2-3; D gene uncertain. The V end was cut by 1 base, the J end by 4 bases, with 15 bases between. Germline CDR1 LGHNA, CDR2 YSLEER. CDR3 size: 16 residues. The CDR3 sequence is CASSQAGFPPADTQYF. The CDR3 coding sequence is TGCGCCAGCAGCCAAGCGGGCTTCCCTCCGGCAGATACGCAGTATTTT.

The rearrangement uses TRBV11-2 and TRBJ2-5; no firm D call. From germline, CDR1 is SGHAT and CDR2 FQNNGV. CDR3 length equals 13 residues. Trimming cost V 5 bases and J 1 base, with 8 bases left between them. The chain's CDR3 is CASSMWSQETQYF. DNA for the CDR3: TGTGCCAGCAGCATGTGGAGCCAAGAGACCCAGTACTTC.